The clone carrying this TCR beta chain was counted only a few times. These data originate in a study of T cells after yellow fever vaccination. Germline loops: CDR1 KGHDR, CDR2 SFDVKD. This CDR3 region has 15 residues. V was trimmed by 1 base and J by 0 bases, leaving 8 bases between them. Each CDR3 protein gets one entry after TCRdb re-called the 5' RACE reads with MiXCR. The sample gives about 130,000 distinct CDR3 sequences, about 8.4% of which show up once; approximately 37% is in the top ten. The J gene is TRBJ2-5, the V gene TRBV24-1; D unresolved. The sequence came from a man between 18 and 35 years old who received the YFV17D yellow fever vaccine. The starting material was CD8+ T cells sorted from PBMCs, obtained on the day of the yellow fever booster vaccination. The CDR3 DNA is TGTGCCACCAGTGATTTCTCGAACTACCAAGAGACCCAGTACTTC. Translated: CATSDFSNYQETQYF.